These 5 T cell receptor beta chains were all obtained from the same sample, sequenced in a study of T cell repertoires in cytomegalovirus infection. Using its own MiXCR run on the reads, TCRdb lists one record per CDR3 protein. Seen here are roughly 90,000 distinct CDR3 sequences, more than 20% observed once, and the top ten hold 50%. Their recognized antigens are unknown. Specimen: CD8+ T cells from cultured PBMCs, collected from culture after CMV antigen stimulation. The origin of the receptors is a human donor in good health (CMV status not recorded). Some clones in this sample may be carry-over from other donors' samples.

In its sample, this clonotype was seen a few times. This chain links TRBV11-2 with TRBJ2-1; unclear D gene. CDR3 size: 12 residues. Germline lookup yields CDR1 SGHAT and CDR2 FQNNGV. V gave up 3 bases and J gave up 8 bases, with 8 bases separating them. The CDR3 protein is CASSFVTDEQFF. The CDR3 DNA reads TGTGCCAGCAGCTTTGTGACGGATGAGCAGTTCTTC.

This clonotype was observed a handful of times. The chain has TRBV20-1 and TRBJ2-7; D possibly corresponds to TRBD2 (6 bases). The CDR3 loop spans 14 amino acids. The germline CDR1 and CDR2 sequences are DFQATT and SNEGSKA (reference sequence). Between the trimmed V and J ends, which lost 0 bases and 5 bases, there was a span of 14 bases. CDR3 nucleotides: TGCAGTGCTAGAGATCCTAGACTAGAGAACGAGCAGTACTTC. This sequence encodes CSARDPRLENEQYF.

A few counts support this clonotype. The chain joins TRBV7-9 to TRBJ1-1; a weak D match, TRBD1 (5 bases). Germline CDR1 reads SEHNR; CDR2 reads FQNEAQ (reference sequence). This CDR3 region has 14 residues. Trimming pared 5 bases from V and 7 bases from J, leaving 17 bases between. The CDR3 DNA reads as TGTGCCAGCAGCCGTGTCTTGGGGGAAATTGAAGCTTTCTTT. Translation gives CASSRVLGEIEAFF.

The V call is TRBV6-6, the J call TRBJ2-5, with D perhaps TRBD1 or TRBD2 (5 bases each). V lost 4 bases to trimming and J lost 6 bases, with 12 bases between them. CDR3 size: 13 residues. The germline V gene has CDR1 MNHNY and CDR2 SVGAGI (reference sequence). The CDR3 loop is CASSWGTGKTQYF. The CDR3 DNA reads TGTGCCAGCAGTTGGGGGACGGGGAAGACCCAGTACTTC.

This chain uses TRBV5-4 with TRBJ2-1, with 7 bases matching TRBD1. CDR1 SGHNT and CDR2 YYREEE come from the germline V gene (reference sequence). CDR3 length: 12 residues. The CDR3 sequence: CARGTEGNEQFF. The CDR3 bases are TGTGCAAGGGGGACAGAGGGAAATGAGCAGTTCTTC.